This entry features one TCR beta chain sequence. The sample originates from a study of technical replicates of blood from several donors. Method: immunoSEQ multiplex PCR; TCRdb's copy keeps in-frame clones and lacks some. The table has about 82,000 clones, 94% seen once. Trimming stripped 5 bases from V and 0 bases from J, with 19 bases between. This CDR3 spans 17 amino acids. CDR1 is LNHDA, CDR2 SQIVND, per germline (reference sequence). The J gene is TRBJ1-1, the V gene TRBV19, with a weak D call TRBD1 (6 bases). Material: T cells isolated from PBMCs. The sequence derives from a human donor in good health. CDR3 in DNA: TGTGCCAGTAGTCCCTTCGGGCAGGGGTTCATGAACACTGAAGCTTTCTTT. This codes for CASSPFGQGFMNTEAFF.